The clone carrying this T cell receptor beta chain was detected many times. The target antigen is unknown. The data derive from a study of T-cell memory formation after mild COVID-19. Study-level information: Clusters of TCRs were largely donor specific.

Using its own MiXCR run on the 5' RACE reads, TCRdb lists one record per CDR3 protein. The table shows about 360,000 distinct CDR3 sequences, with 14% occurring only once. Study observations and caveats: The study found balanced CD4/CD8 in clones contracting day 15 to 85 and a CD4+ lean in later expanders.

V was clipped by 3 bases and J by 3 bases, with 9 bases between them. The CDR3 has 15 amino acids. Germline lookup yields CDR1 MDHEN and CDR2 SYDVKM. The chain carries TRBV28 and TRBJ2-6; TRBD1 might be the D (6 bases). The material sequenced was PBMCs or a T cell subset sorted from them (not recorded which). The receptor was derived from a young man who had mild COVID-19 (a few samples of this study predate the infection). Cell type and time point are not known. DNA for the CDR3: TGTGCCAGCAGTTTGCAGGGGAGTGGGGCCAACGTCCTGACTTTC. Amino acids: CASSLQGSGANVLTF.